A selection of T cell receptor beta chains follows, all from one sample in a study of Ad26.COV2.S vaccination and SARS-CoV-2 variants. The assay was immunoSEQ multiplex PCR, and TCRdb's table has in-frame clones only and misses some. The table records 410,000 or so clones, 92% of them present only once. Here the sequenced sample was peripheral blood, taken in a trial of Ad26.COV2.S vaccine versus placebo. The source is a person aged 18-60 years who received the Ad26.COV2.S COVID-19 vaccine or a placebo. Both conserved end residues are part of each CDR3. The order of the fields is V gene, J gene, D gene, CDR3 length, clone size, CDR3 protein, CDR3 DNA. The D gene is left open where the match is weak. Size is stated for part of the rows, as once, few or many counts, or as a class when the clone is expanded.

TRBV2	TRBJ2-3	.	13	.	CASSAEATDTQYF	TGTGCCAGCAGTGCCGAAGCTACAGATACGCAGTATTTT
TRBV24-1	TRBJ2-5	.	15	.	CATSDPLGNQETQYF	TGTGCCACCAGTGACCCCCTCGGGAACCAAGAGACCCAGTACTTC
TRBV18	TRBJ2-2	.	15	.	CASSPSSPGTGELFF	TGTGCCAGCTCACCATCTAGTCCGGGCACCGGGGAGCTGTTTTTT
TRBV28	TRBJ1-5	.	17	.	CASSTGLQIIGNQPQHF	TGTGCCAGCAGCACGGGCCTCCAGATTATTGGCAATCAGCCCCAGCATTTT
TRBV5-1	TRBJ1-1	.	14	.	CASSRLDGNTEAFF	TGCGCCAGCAGCCGGCTGGACGGGAACACTGAAGCTTTCTTT
TRBV5-4	TRBJ1-1	.	12	.	CASSFGGTEAFF	TGTGCCAGCAGCTTCGGGGGCACTGAAGCTTTCTTT
TRBV6-5	TRBJ1-3	.	15	.	CASSSSGSSGNTIYF	TGTGCCAGCAGTTCCAGCGGGAGCTCTGGAAACACCATATATTTT
TRBV7-2	TRBJ1-6	TRBD1	15	.	CASSNVGTARSPLHF	TGTGCCAGCAGCAACGTGGGGACAGCACGGTCACCCCTCCACTTT
TRBV6-5	TRBJ2-6	.	12	.	CASGTGANVLTF	TGTGCCAGCGGGACTGGGGCCAACGTCCTGACTTTC
TRBV7-6	TRBJ2-3	TRBD2	17	once	CASSLGTSGGITDTQYF	TGTGCCAGCAGCTTAGGGACTAGCGGGGGTATCACAGATACGCAGTATTTT
TRBV19	TRBJ1-2	.	11	.	CASTANYGYTF	TGTGCCAGTACCGCGAACTATGGCTACACCTTC
TRBV6-5	TRBJ1-1	TRBD1	16	.	CASSYKVGQGRTEAFF	TGTGCCAGCAGTTACAAGGTGGGACAGGGTAGGACTGAAGCTTTCTTT
TRBV3-1/TRBV3-2	TRBJ2-5	.	13	.	CASSRDTQETQYF	TGTGCCAGCAGTAGGGACACCCAAGAGACCCAGTACTTC
TRBV18	TRBJ1-5	.	15	.	CASSPLGNSNQPQHF	TGTGCCAGCTCACCCTTGGGAAATAGCAATCAGCCCCAGCATTTT
TRBV2	TRBJ1-2	TRBD1	14	.	CAGLSGGAPYGYTF	TGTGCCGGATTATCAGGGGGCGCTCCCTATGGCTACACCTTC
TRBV6-5	TRBJ1-1	.	15	.	CASSKDGRRNTEAFF	TGTGCCAGCAGTAAGGACGGGCGAAGAAACACTGAAGCTTTCTTT
TRBV10-3	TRBJ1-1	.	16	.	CAISESGKVRNTEAFF	TGTGCCATCAGTGAGTCGGGGAAGGTGCGGAACACTGAAGCTTTCTTT
TRBV13	TRBJ2-7	.	15	few	CASSLVPGAEYEQYF	TGTGCCAGCAGCTTAGTACCAGGGGCCGAGTACGAGCAGTACTTC
TRBV6-5	TRBJ2-5	.	11	.	CASSYGETQYF	TGTGCCAGCAGTTATGGGGAGACCCAGTACTTC
TRBV15	TRBJ2-3	TRBD2	17	.	CATSRAWTSGYTDTQYF	TGTGCCACCAGCAGAGCCTGGACTAGCGGGTACACAGATACGCAGTATTTT
TRBV4-3	TRBJ2-3	.	15	once	CASSPRPATTDTQYF	TGCGCCAGCAGCCCGAGGCCGGCGACCACAGATACGCAGTATTTT
TRBV29-1	TRBJ2-1	.	10	.	CSVDGGLQFF	TGCAGCGTTGATGGGGGGCTCCAGTTCTTC
TRBV28	TRBJ1-2	.	12	.	CASLLPGYGYTF	TGTGCCAGTCTCCTACCGGGCTATGGCTACACCTTC
TRBV5-1	TRBJ2-7	TRBD1	15	.	CASSLSGTGTYEQYF	TGCGCCAGCAGCTTGTCTGGGACAGGGACCTACGAGCAGTACTTC
TRBV3-1/TRBV3-2	TRBJ1-2	.	16	.	CASSQEGGLGGYGYTF	TGTGCCAGCAGCCAAGAGGGCGGGCTTGGAGGGTATGGCTACACCTTC
TRBV7-9	TRBJ2-7	TRBD1	17	.	CASSYDYGTGGRDEQYF	TGTGCCAGCAGCTACGACTACGGGACAGGAGGTAGGGACGAGCAGTACTTC
TRBV27	TRBJ2-1	TRBD2	15	.	CASSKTSGAYNEQFF	TGTGCCAGCAGCAAAACTAGCGGGGCCTACAATGAGCAGTTCTTC
TRBV20-1	TRBJ1-1	.	15	.	CSASVRQGTNTEAFF	TGCAGTGCTAGTGTGCGGCAGGGAACGAACACTGAAGCTTTCTTT
TRBV18	TRBJ2-1	TRBD1	16	.	CASSRTRDRSYNEQFF	TGTGCCAGCTCACGCACGCGGGACAGGAGTTACAATGAGCAGTTCTTC